A single sample gave rise to the 4 T cell receptor beta chains below, sequenced in a study of CD8 T cells in ankylosing spondylitis. TCRdb itself ran the 5' RACE reads through MiXCR, one entry per CDR3 protein. Of under 250,000 distinct CDR3 sequences listed, about 10% were seen once; the top ten hold 6% to 8.5%. Specimen: blood, either unsorted or a sorted T cell fraction (not recorded which). These receptors all stem from a male donor with ankylosing spondylitis or in good health (not recorded which).

This clonotype was recorded at least ten times. The J gene is TRBJ2-7, the V gene TRBV24-1, with TRBD1 matching 8 bases. CDR1 KGHDR and CDR2 SFDVKD come from the germline V gene. V lost 3 bases, J lost 3 bases, and 6 bases stayed unmatched. CDR3 length equals 15 residues. The CDR3 protein is CATSDTRDRFYEQYF. The CDR3 region has the DNA TGTGCCACCAGTGATACCCGGGACAGGTTCTACGAGCAGTACTTC.

This clonotype was seen at least ten times. The rearrangement joins TRBV30 to TRBJ1-1; 9 bases map to TRBD1. Germline V lookup: CDR1 GTSNPN, CDR2 SVGIG (reference sequence). The V gene end was trimmed by 2 bases and the J gene end by 0 bases; junction bases not matched to a gene: 7. This CDR3 is 16 amino acids long. DNA of the CDR3: TGTGCCTGGAGTAACCGATGGGACAGGGTGAACACTGAAGCTTTCTTT. Translated: CAWSNRWDRVNTEAFF.

This clonotype was detected many times. V is TRBV5-1 and J is TRBJ2-2, with 7 positions matching TRBD1. After removal of 4 bases from V and 7 bases from J, the junction contained 16 bases not matched to a gene. The CDR3 sequence is 17 residues long. Germline V gene sequence: CDR1 SGHRS, CDR2 YFSETQ. The CDR3 nucleotides read TGCGCCAGCAGCGCCACAAAAGACAGGGAAGACGGCGGGGAGCTGTTTTTT. Amino acid sequence: CASSATKDREDGGELFF. The entire variable domain, with the rest obtained from reference TRBV5-1 and TRBJ2-2, is as follows: KAGVTQTPRYLIKTRGQQVTLSCSPISGHRSVSWYQQTPGQGLQFLFEYFSETQRNKGNFPGRFSGRQFSNSRSEMNVSTLELGDSALYLCASSATKDREDGGELFFGEGSRLTVL.

A note on this clonotype: This may arise from a read error, as a much more abundant clone is one base away. The chain has TRBV7-2 and TRBJ2-1; D is undetermined. The CDR3 sequence is 13 residues long. Germline CDR1 and CDR2: SGHTA and FQGNSA. CDR3 nucleotide sequence: TGTGTCAGCAGCTTGAATACCTACAATGAGCAGTTCTTC. It specifies CVSSLNTYNEQFF. Variable domain in full (rest from reference TRBV7-2 and TRBJ2-1): GAGVSQSPSNKVTEKGKDVELRCDPISGHTALYWYRQSLGQGLEFLIYFQGNSAPDKSGLPSDRFSAERTGGSVSTLTIQRTQQEDSAVYLCVSSLNTYNEQFFGPGTRLTVL.